Below, one TCR beta chain is given with its context. This record comes from a study of blood T cell repertoires in COVID-19. Looking at the study overall: In each case, the material was cDNA or gDNA derived from T cells, B-cell-depleted T cells, or PBMCs.

V lost 3 bases, J lost 3 bases, and 10 bases lay in between. Germline assignment: CDR1 SGHKS and CDR2 YYEKEE (reference sequence). CDR3 size: 13 residues. Sequenced by immunoSEQ multiplex PCR; TCRdb stores in-frame clones only, minus some. The sample holds 150,000 or so clones, roughly 79% seen once. Sequenced: PBMCs or T cells enriched from blood (not recorded which). The clonotype originates from a woman in her forties or fifties who had recovered from COVID-19. The rearrangement links TRBV5-5 to TRBJ2-7, with D maybe TRBD1 (6 bases). This CDR3 is CASSWDTGYEQYF. CDR3 in DNA: TGTGCCAGCAGCTGGGACACAGGCTACGAGCAGTACTTC.